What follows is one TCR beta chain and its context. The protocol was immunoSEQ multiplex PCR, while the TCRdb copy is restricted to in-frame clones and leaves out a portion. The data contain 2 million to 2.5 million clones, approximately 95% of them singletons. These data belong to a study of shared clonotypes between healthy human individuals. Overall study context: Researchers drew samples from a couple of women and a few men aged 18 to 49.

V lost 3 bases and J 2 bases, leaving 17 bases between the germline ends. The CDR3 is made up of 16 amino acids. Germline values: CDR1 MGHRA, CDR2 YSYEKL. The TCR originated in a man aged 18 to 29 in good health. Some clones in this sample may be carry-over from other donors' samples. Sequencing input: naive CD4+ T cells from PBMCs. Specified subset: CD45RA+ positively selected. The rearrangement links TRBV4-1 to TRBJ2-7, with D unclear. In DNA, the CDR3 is TGCGCCAGCAGCCACTCTGGGTCCTTTTCTCCCTACGAGCAGTACTTC. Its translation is CASSHSGSFSPYEQYF.